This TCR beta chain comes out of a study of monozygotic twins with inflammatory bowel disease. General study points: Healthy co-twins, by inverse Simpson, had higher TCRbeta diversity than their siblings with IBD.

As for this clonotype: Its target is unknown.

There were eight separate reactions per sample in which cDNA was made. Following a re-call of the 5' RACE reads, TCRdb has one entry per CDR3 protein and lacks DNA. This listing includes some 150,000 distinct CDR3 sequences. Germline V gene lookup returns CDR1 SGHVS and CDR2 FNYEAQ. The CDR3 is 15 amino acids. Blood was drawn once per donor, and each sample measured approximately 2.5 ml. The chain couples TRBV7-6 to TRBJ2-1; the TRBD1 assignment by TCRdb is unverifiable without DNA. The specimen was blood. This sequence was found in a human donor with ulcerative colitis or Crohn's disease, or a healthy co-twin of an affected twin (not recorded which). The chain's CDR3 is CASSLVWDRGHEQFF.